This is a list of T cell receptor beta chains from one sample in a study of blood T cell repertoires in COVID-19. Assay: immunoSEQ multiplex PCR; the TCRdb copy retains only in-frame clones and omits some. The table shows 150,000 to 200,000 clones, with 70% to 90% occurring only once. Material for sequencing was peripheral blood. These TCRs come from a man between 65 and 85 years old with active or convalescent COVID-19. The CDR3 runs from the conserved cysteine through the conserved F or W. A D gene is named only where the DNA matches it firmly. Expanded clones get a size class; other rows say once, few or many, or leave the size out.

j_call | d_call | clone_size | v_call | cdr3_aa | cdr3_nt
TRBJ1-4 | . | . | TRBV30 | CALQPQGLGEKLFF | TGTGCACTACAGCCCCAGGGGTTGGGTGAAAAACTGTTTTTT
TRBJ2-5 | TRBD1 | . | TRBV19 | CASSMGTGAGETQYF | TGTGCCAGTAGTATGGGGACAGGGGCCGGGGAGACCCAGTACTTC
TRBJ2-3 | TRBD2 | . | TRBV5-1 | CASSRAGDTDTQYF | TGCGCCAGCAGCAGGGCGGGAGACACAGATACGCAGTATTTT
TRBJ2-1 | . | . | TRBV10-1 | CASSEVMAGEQFF | TGCGCCAGCAGTGAAGTGATGGCGGGTGAGCAGTTCTTC
TRBJ2-7 | . | . | TRBV6-5 | CASSYVPGGTYEQYF | TGTGCCAGCAGTTACGTGCCAGGGGGGACCTACGAGCAGTACTTC
TRBJ1-6 | . | . | TRBV6-6 | CASRQGNSPLHF | TGTGCCAGCAGACAGGGTAACTCACCCCTCCACTTT
TRBJ1-4 | . | . | TRBV27 | CASSLWGRGRAPATNEKLFF | TGTGCCAGCAGTTTATGGGGGAGGGGGAGGGCTCCTGCAACTAATGAAAAACTGTTTTTT
TRBJ1-6 | TRBD1 | . | TRBV10-3 | CAISDRGFISPLHF | TGTGCCATCAGTGACAGGGGGTTTATTTCACCCCTCCACTTT
TRBJ2-7 | TRBD1 | . | TRBV10-3 | CAISDGYRGSYEQYF | TGTGCCATCAGTGATGGGTACAGGGGGTCATACGAGCAGTACTTC
TRBJ2-3 | . | . | TRBV4-3 | CASSQVGAGDTQYF | TGCGCCAGCAGCCAAGTAGGGGCCGGGGATACGCAGTATTTT
TRBJ2-7 | TRBD2 | . | TRBV7-9 | CASSLNRGEYEQYF | TGTGCCAGCAGCTTAAATCGGGGGGAGTACGAGCAGTACTTC
TRBJ2-7 | . | . | TRBV10-3 | CAISALMTEREQYF | TGTGCCATCAGTGCCCTGATGACAGAACGAGAGCAGTACTTC
TRBJ2-3 | TRBD2 | . | TRBV5-1 | CASSPPVGVAGSDTQYF | TGCGCCAGCAGCCCCCCGGTTGGGGTAGCGGGGTCAGATACGCAGTATTTT
TRBJ1-4 | TRBD1 | once | TRBV3-1/TRBV3-2 | CASRTGDEKLFF | TGTGCCTCGCGGACAGGAGATGAAAAACTGTTTTTT
TRBJ1-4 | TRBD1 | . | TRBV6-2/TRBV6-3 | CASSRTGANEKLFF | TGTGCCAGCAGCCGGACAGGTGCTAATGAAAAACTGTTTTTT
TRBJ2-3 | . | . | TRBV5-4 | CASSLGLGGKGTDTQYF | TGTGCCAGCAGCTTAGGGTTAGGCGGGAAGGGCACAGATACGCAGTATTTT
TRBJ1-4 | . | . | TRBV30 | CAGPGLANEKLFF | TGTGCCGGCCCGGGACTCGCTAATGAAAAACTGTTTTTT
TRBJ2-3 | . | . | TRBV7-6 | CASSATGYTSTDTQYF | TGTGCCAGCAGCGCGACAGGCTATACTAGCACAGATACGCAGTATTTT
TRBJ1-5 | . | . | TRBV6-6 | CASSSLQGGQQPQHF | TGTGCCAGCAGTTCCCTACAGGGTGGTCAGCAGCCCCAGCATTTT
TRBJ2-1 | . | once | TRBV23-1 | CASSRRMRAGANEQFF | TGCGCCAGCAGTCGGCGGATGCGGGCGGGGGCAAATGAGCAGTTCTTC
TRBJ1-5 | . | . | TRBV21-1 | CASSSTGGYSNQPQHF | TGTGCCAGCAGCTCAACAGGGGGGTATAGCAATCAGCCCCAGCATTTT
TRBJ2-2 | . | . | TRBV4-3 | CASSQEGTGYTGELFF | TGCGCCAGCAGCCAAGAAGGGACTGGATACACCGGGGAGCTGTTTTTT
TRBJ1-1 | . | . | TRBV6-5 | CASRETVLGTEAFF | TGTGCCAGCAGGGAGACAGTCCTAGGCACTGAAGCTTTCTTT
TRBJ2-1 | TRBD2 | . | TRBV19 | CASSKVRTSGSWEQFF | TGTGCCAGTAGTAAGGTCCGGACTAGCGGGAGTTGGGAGCAGTTCTTC
TRBJ2-5 | . | . | TRBV11-3 | CASSPDRENQETQYF | TGTGCCAGCAGCCCGGACAGAGAGAACCAAGAGACCCAGTACTTC
TRBJ2-5 | TRBD2 | . | TRBV7-6 | CASSLAHAGRETQYF | TGTGCCAGCAGCTTAGCTCACGCCGGGAGGGAGACCCAGTACTTC
TRBJ2-1 | . | . | TRBV9 | CASSVVQGNEQFF | TGTGCCAGCAGCGTAGTTCAGGGAAATGAGCAGTTCTTC
TRBJ2-1 | . | . | TRBV27 | CASSFTWERGSRFF | TGTGCCAGCAGTTTCACCTGGGAACGGGGGTCGAGGTTCTTC
TRBJ1-2 | . | . | TRBV29-1 | CSVDRRNYGYTF | TGCAGCGTTGATCGGAGAAACTATGGCTACACCTTC
TRBJ2-7 | . | . | TRBV6-5 | CATGVGGHEQYF | TGTGCCACGGGAGTCGGGGGGCACGAGCAGTACTTC
TRBJ1-1 | . | . | TRBV19 | CASSIVVSYISTEAFF | TGTGCCAGTAGTATAGTCGTCAGTTATATAAGCACTGAAGCTTTCTTT
TRBJ1-5 | . | . | TRBV7-8 | CASSLETGVYQPQHF | TGTGCCAGCAGCTTAGAAACGGGTGTTTATCAGCCCCAGCATTTT
TRBJ2-7 | TRBD1 | . | TRBV30 | CAWNRGQGHEQYF | TGTGCCTGGAACCGAGGACAGGGCCACGAGCAGTACTTC
TRBJ2-2 | TRBD1 | . | TRBV19 | CASKTGTGVPGELFF | TGTGCCAGTAAGACCGGGACAGGGGTTCCCGGGGAGCTGTTTTTT
TRBJ1-1 | TRBD1 | . | TRBV10-3 | CAIKKTGVTEAFF | TGTGCCATCAAGAAGACAGGGGTGACTGAAGCTTTCTTT
TRBJ2-5 | TRBD2 | . | TRBV2 | CASRPGLAKTQYF | TGTGCCAGCAGACCGGGACTAGCTAAGACCCAGTACTTC
TRBJ1-3 | . | . | TRBV7-2 | CASSSSDFSGNTIYF | TGTGCCAGCAGTTCGAGCGATTTCTCTGGAAACACCATATATTTT
TRBJ2-7 | . | . | TRBV6-2/TRBV6-3 | CASSRTGTSEQYF | TGTGCCAGCAGTCGCACCGGGACAAGCGAGCAGTACTTC
TRBJ2-7 | TRBD2 | once | TRBV19 | CASSRRTSAGTHEQYF | TGTGCCAGTAGTAGGCGGACTAGCGCCGGGACCCACGAGCAGTACTTC
TRBJ2-1 | . | . | TRBV28 | CASSWFGDEQFF | TGTGCCAGCAGCTGGTTCGGGGATGAGCAGTTCTTC
TRBJ2-4 | TRBD1 | . | TRBV9 | CASSVVGGDDIQYF | TGTGCCAGCAGCGTAGTAGGGGGCGATGACATTCAGTACTTC
TRBJ2-2 | TRBD1 | . | TRBV6-1 | CASSEDRVNGELFF | TGTGCCAGCAGTGAGGACAGGGTAAACGGGGAGCTGTTTTTT
TRBJ1-2 | TRBD1 | . | TRBV3-1/TRBV3-2 | CASSDGQAGYTF | TGTGCCAGCAGCGACGGACAGGCTGGCTATACCTTC
TRBJ1-3 | . | . | TRBV18 | CASSPSQGGNTIYF | TGTGCCAGCTCACCCAGTCAGGGCGGAAACACCATATATTTT
TRBJ2-1 | TRBD2 | . | TRBV2 | CATGLAGGTGEQFF | TGTGCCACCGGACTAGCGGGGGGTACTGGTGAGCAGTTCTTC
TRBJ1-1 | . | . | TRBV7-9 | CASSFQSQVIPEAFF | TGTGCCAGCAGCTTCCAAAGTCAGGTGATCCCTGAAGCTTTCTTT
TRBJ2-7 | TRBD1 | . | TRBV6-2/TRBV6-3 | CASSRDRVSNEQYF | TGTGCCAGCAGTCGAGACAGGGTTTCGAACGAGCAGTACTTC
TRBJ1-1 | . | . | TRBV29-1 | CSVVGGRSGNTEAFF | TGCAGCGTTGTGGGGGGGCGGAGTGGGAACACTGAAGCTTTCTTT